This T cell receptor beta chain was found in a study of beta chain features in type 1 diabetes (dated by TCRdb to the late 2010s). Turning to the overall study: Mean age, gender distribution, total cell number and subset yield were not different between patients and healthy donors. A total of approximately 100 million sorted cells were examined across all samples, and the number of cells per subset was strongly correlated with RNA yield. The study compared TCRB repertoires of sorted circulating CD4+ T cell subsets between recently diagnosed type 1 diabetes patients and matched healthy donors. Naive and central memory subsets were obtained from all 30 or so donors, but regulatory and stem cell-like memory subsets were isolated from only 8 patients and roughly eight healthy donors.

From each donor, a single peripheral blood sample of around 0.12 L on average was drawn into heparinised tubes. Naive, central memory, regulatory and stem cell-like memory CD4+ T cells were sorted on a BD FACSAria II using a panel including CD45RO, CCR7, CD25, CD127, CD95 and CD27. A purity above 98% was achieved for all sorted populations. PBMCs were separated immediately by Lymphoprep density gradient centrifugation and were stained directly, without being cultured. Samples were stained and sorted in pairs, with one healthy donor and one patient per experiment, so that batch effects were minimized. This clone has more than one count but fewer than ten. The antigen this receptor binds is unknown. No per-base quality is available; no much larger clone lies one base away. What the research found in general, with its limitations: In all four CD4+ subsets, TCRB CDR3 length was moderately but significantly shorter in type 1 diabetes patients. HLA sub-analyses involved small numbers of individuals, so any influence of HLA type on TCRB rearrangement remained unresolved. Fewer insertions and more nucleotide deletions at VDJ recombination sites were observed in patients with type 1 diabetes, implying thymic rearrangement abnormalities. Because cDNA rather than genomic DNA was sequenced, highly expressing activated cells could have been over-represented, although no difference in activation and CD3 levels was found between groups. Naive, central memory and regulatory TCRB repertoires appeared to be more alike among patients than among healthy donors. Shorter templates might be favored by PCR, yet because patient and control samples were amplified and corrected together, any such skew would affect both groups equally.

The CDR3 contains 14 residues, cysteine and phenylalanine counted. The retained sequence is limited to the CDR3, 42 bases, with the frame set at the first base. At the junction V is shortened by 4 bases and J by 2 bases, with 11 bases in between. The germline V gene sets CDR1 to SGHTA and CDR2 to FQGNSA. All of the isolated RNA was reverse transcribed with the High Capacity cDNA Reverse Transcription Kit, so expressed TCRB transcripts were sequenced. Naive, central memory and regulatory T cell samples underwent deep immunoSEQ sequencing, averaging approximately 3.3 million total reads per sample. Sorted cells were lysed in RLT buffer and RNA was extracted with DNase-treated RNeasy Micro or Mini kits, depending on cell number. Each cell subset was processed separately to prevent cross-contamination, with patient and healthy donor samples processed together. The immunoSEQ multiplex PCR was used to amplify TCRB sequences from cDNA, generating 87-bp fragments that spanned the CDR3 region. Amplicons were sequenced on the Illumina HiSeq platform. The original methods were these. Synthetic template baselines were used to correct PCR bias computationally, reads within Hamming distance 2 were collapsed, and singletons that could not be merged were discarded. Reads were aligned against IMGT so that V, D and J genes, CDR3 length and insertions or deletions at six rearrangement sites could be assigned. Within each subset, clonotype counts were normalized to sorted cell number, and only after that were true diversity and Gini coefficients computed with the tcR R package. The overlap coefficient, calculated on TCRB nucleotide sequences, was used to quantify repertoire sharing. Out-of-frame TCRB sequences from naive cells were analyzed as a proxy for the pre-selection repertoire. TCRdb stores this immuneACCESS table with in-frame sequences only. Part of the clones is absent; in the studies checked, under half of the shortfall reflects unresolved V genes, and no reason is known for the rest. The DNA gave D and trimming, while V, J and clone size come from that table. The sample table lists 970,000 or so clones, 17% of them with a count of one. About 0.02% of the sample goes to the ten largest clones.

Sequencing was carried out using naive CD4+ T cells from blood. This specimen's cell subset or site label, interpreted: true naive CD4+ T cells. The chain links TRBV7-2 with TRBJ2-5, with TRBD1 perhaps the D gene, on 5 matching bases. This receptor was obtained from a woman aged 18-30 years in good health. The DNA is TGTGCCAGCAGCTGGACCCAGGGTCAAGAGACCCAGTACTTC. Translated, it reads CASSWTQGQETQYF.